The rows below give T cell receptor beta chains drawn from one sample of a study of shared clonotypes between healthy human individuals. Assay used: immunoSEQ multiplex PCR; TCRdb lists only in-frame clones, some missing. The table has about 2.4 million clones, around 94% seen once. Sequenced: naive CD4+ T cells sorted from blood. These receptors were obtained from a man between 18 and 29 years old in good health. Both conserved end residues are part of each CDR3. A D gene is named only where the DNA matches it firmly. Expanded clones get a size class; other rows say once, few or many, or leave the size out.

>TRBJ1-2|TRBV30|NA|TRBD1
CAWSSGRGYGYTF
TGTGCCTGGAGTAGCGGCAGGGGGTATGGCTACACCTTC
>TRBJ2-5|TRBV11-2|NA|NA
CASSLVGLQETQYF
TGTGCCAGCAGCTTAGTTGGCCTACAAGAGACCCAGTACTTC
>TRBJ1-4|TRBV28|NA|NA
CASSFFFGTDNEKLFF
TGTGCCAGCAGTTTCTTTTTCGGAACAGATAATGAAAAACTGTTTTTT
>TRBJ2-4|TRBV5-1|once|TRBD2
CASSTGTSGSKDIQYF
TGCGCCAGCAGCACGGGGACTAGCGGGAGCAAGGACATTCAGTACTTC
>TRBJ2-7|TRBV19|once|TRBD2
CASSIGGRAREQYF
TGTGCCAGTAGTATCGGCGGGAGAGCGAGAGAGCAGTACTTC
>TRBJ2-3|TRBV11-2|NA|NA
CASSLGAAPGDTQYF
TGTGCCAGCAGCTTAGGGGCAGCTCCTGGGGATACGCAGTATTTT
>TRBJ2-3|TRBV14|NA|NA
CASSQDLRGVGTDTQYF
TGTGCCAGCAGCCAAGATTTGAGAGGGGTAGGCACAGATACGCAGTATTTT
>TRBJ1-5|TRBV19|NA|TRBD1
CASSMGPRTGLNQPQHF
TGTGCCAGTAGTATGGGTCCCCGGACAGGGCTTAATCAGCCCCAGCATTTT
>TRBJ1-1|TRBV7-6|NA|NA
CASSLSTYTEAFF
TGTGCCAGCAGCTTATCGACATACACTGAAGCTTTCTTT
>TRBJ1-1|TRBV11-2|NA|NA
CASSHQLNTEAFF
TGTGCCAGCAGCCATCAGCTGAACACTGAAGCTTTCTTT
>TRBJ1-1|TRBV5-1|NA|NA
CASSLGQGAWVDTEAFF
TGCGCCAGCAGCTTGGGGCAGGGTGCGTGGGTTGACACTGAAGCTTTCTTT
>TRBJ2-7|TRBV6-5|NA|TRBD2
CASSRGGGAYEQYF
TGTGCCAGCAGCCGCGGGGGGGGAGCCTACGAGCAGTACTTC
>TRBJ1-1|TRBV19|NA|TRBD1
CASTGGQLGTEAFF
TGTGCCAGTACCGGGGGACAGTTGGGCACTGAAGCTTTCTTT
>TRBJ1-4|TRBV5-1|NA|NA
CASSRRDGQNEKLFF
TGCGCCAGCAGCCGCCGGGACGGACAAAATGAAAAACTGTTTTTT
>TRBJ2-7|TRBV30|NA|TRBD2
CAWEAGERDEQYF
TGTGCCTGGGAGGCGGGAGAGCGCGACGAGCAGTACTTC
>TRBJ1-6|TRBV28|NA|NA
CASSLLGSYNSPLHF
TGTGCCAGCAGTTTATTGGGCAGTTATAATTCACCCCTCCACTTT
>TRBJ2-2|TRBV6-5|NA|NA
CASSLNRRELFF
TGTGCCAGCAGCCTAAACCGAAGGGAGCTGTTTTTT
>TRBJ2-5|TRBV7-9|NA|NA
CASSLELAVQETQYF
TGTGCCAGCAGCTTGGAACTAGCAGTCCAGGAGACCCAGTACTTC
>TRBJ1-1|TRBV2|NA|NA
CASTEGQGLEAFF
TGTGCCAGCACCGAGGGCCAGGGTTTAGAAGCTTTCTTT
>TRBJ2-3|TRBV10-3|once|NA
CAINSDADTQYF
TGTGCCATCAACTCTGATGCAGATACGCAGTATTTT
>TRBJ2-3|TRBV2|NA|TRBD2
CASSPGGGTQYF
TGTGCCAGCAGCCCGGGGGGGGGTACGCAGTATTTT
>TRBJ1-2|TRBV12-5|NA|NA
CASGSGTRDYGYTF
TGTGCTAGTGGTTCCGGGACGCGGGACTATGGCTACACCTTC
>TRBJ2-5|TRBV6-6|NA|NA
CASKGTWQETQYF
TGTGCCAGCAAAGGGACTTGGCAAGAGACCCAGTACTTC
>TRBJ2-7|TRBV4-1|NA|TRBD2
CASSHGTSGRVYEQYF
TGCGCCAGCAGCCATGGGACTAGCGGGAGGGTCTACGAGCAGTACTTC
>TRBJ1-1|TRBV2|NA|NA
CASSLGGGNTEAFF
TGTGCCAGCAGTCTCGGGGGGGGGAACACTGAAGCTTTCTTT
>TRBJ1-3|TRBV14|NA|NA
CASSTATGSGNTIYF
TGTGCCAGCAGCACCGCCACAGGCTCTGGAAACACCATATATTTT
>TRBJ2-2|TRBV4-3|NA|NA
CASSQEASNTGELFF
TGCGCCAGCAGCCAAGAGGCCTCGAACACCGGGGAGCTGTTTTTT
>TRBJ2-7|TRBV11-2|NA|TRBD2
CASSERDSIHEQYF
TGTGCCAGCAGCGAGCGGGACTCAATCCACGAGCAGTACTTC
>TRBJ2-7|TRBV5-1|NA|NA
CASSFGPNGWAYEQYF
TGCGCCAGCAGCTTTGGGCCGAACGGTTGGGCCTACGAGCAGTACTTC
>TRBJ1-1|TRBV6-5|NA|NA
CASSYSPGEAFF
TGTGCCAGCAGTTACTCACCGGGGGAGGCTTTCTTT
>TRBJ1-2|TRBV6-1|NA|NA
CASTGANYGYTF
TGTGCCAGCACAGGGGCCAACTATGGCTACACCTTC
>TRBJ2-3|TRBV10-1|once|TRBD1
CANQPGGQGCTDTQYF
TGCGCCAACCAACCTGGGGGACAGGGCTGCACAGATACGCAGTATTTT
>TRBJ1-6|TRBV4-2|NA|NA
CASSQDRESPLHF
TGTGCCAGCAGCCAAGATCGGGAGTCACCCCTCCACTTT
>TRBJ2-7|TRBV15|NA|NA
CATSRDGGTSYEQYF
TGTGCCACCAGCAGAGATGGGGGGACCTCCTACGAGCAGTACTTC
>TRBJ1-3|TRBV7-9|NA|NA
CASSLQGNTIYF
TGTGCCAGCAGCTTGCAGGGGAACACCATATATTTT
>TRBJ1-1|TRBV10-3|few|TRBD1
CAIGQGATEAFF
TGTGCCATCGGACAGGGCGCCACTGAAGCTTTCTTT
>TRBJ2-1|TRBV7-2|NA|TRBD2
CASSLGGRGTYNEQFF
TGTGCCAGCAGCTTAGGCGGGAGGGGGACCTACAATGAGCAGTTCTTC
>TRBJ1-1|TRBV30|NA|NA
CAWSGSYDTEAFF
TGTGCCTGGAGTGGGTCGTATGACACTGAAGCTTTCTTT
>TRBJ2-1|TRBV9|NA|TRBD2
CASSRTSGHNEQFF
TGTGCCAGCAGCAGGACTAGCGGACACAATGAGCAGTTCTTC
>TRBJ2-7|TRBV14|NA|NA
CASSLGAEVYEQYF
TGTGCCAGCAGCCTAGGGGCCGAGGTCTACGAGCAGTACTTC
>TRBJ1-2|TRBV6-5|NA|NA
CASSYSRGLNYGYTF
TGTGCCAGCAGTTACTCGCGGGGGCTCAACTATGGCTACACCTTC
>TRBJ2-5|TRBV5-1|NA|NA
CASSPRGETQYF
TGCGCCAGCAGCCCTAGGGGGGAGACCCAGTACTTC
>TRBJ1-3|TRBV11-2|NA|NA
CASSGPSWSGNTIYF
TGTGCCAGCAGCGGGCCCTCATGGTCTGGAAACACCATATATTTT
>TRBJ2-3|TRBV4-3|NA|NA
CASSQGGAYTDTQYF
TGCGCCAGCAGCCAAGGGGGGGCTTACACAGATACGCAGTATTTT
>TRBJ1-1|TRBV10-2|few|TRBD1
CASNRQGANTEAFF
TGCGCCAGCAATCGACAGGGGGCGAACACTGAAGCTTTCTTT
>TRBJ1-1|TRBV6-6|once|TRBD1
CASSYDVRGLEAFF
TGTGCCAGCAGTTACGATGTCAGGGGGTTGGAAGCTTTCTTT
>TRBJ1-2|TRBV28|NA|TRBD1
CASSLRQGWRGYTF
TGTGCCAGCAGTTTGAGACAGGGATGGAGGGGCTACACCTTC
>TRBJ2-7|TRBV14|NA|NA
CASSQDQMRGPYEQYF
TGTGCCAGCAGCCAAGATCAGATGAGAGGGCCCTACGAGCAGTACTTC
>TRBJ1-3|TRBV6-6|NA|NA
CASRAGNSGNTIYF
TGTGCCAGCAGGGCCGGAAACTCTGGAAACACCATATATTTT
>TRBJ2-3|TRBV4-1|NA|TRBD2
CASSQAGRGGRVDTQYF
TGCGCCAGCAGCCAAGCGGGGCGGGGGGGCCGAGTAGATACGCAGTATTTT
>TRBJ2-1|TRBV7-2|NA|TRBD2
CASSRTSGSPLWGEQFF
TGTGCCAGCAGCCGGACGAGCGGGAGCCCCCTGTGGGGGGAGCAGTTCTTC
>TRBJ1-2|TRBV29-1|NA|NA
CSGDTLNYGYTF
TGCAGCGGCGACACGCTTAACTATGGCTACACCTTC
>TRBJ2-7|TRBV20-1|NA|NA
CSAYRDSQYF
TGCAGTGCTTACCGGGACTCGCAGTACTTC
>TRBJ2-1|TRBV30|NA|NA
CAWRFGVSYNEQFF
TGTGCCTGGAGGTTTGGGGTCTCCTACAATGAGCAGTTCTTC
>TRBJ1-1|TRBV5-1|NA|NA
CASSSWGQNTEAFF
TGCGCCAGCAGTAGTTGGGGACAGAACACTGAAGCTTTCTTT
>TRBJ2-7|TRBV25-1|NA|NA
CASTRGGGNEQYF
TGTGCCAGCACCCGCGGAGGGGGAAACGAGCAGTACTTC
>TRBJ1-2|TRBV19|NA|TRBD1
CASSMWTGDSGYGYTF
TGTGCCAGTAGTATGTGGACAGGGGATTCAGGGTATGGCTACACCTTC
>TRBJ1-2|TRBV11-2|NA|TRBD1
CAIATGEGGYTF
TGTGCCATCGCGACAGGGGAAGGGGGCTACACCTTC